This TCR beta chain is drawn from a study of cytomegalovirus exposure and HLA in healthy donors. Study conclusions and caveats: Per a later analysis, 18,000 or so TCR beta sequences showed association with HLA alleles at 0.05 false discovery rate. A later analysis found that most CMV-associated TCR beta chains appeared HLA-restricted.

Concerning this clone itself: Its antigen remains unidentified.

It was healthy bone marrow donors who served as donors. Primers: 60 Vbeta forward and 13 Jbeta reverse. Assay used: immunoSEQ multiplex PCR; TCRdb lists only in-frame clones, some missing. The sample contains about 79,000 clones, more than 65% of which appear only once. J lost 1 base, V lost 6 bases, and 7 bases had no gene match. The CDR3 length is 15 residues. Germline lookup yields CDR1 MNHEY and CDR2 SVGAGI. Sequenced material: PBMCs. The TCR originated in a man aged 55 to 69 in good health and CMV-seronegative. The V and J genes are TRBV6-5 and TRBJ1-1; 8 bases line up with TRBD1. The CDR3 region has the DNA TGTGCCAGCAGCCGGACAGGGTTAGCGAACACTGAAGCTTTCTTT. Protein: CASSRTGLANTEAFF.